Listed below are T cell receptor beta chains from one sample, sequenced in a study of neurological immune-mediated disorders. TCRdb called the 5' RACE reads again in MiXCR, with one record for every CDR3 protein. This sample has about 46,000 distinct CDR3 sequences, with approximately 3% found just once. Sequenced sample: PBMCs. These receptors came from a woman aged 45 to 65 with multiple sclerosis. Each CDR3 is given with its conserved first and last residue.

v_gene	j_gene	CDR3aa
TRBV9	TRBJ2-3	CASSARTHTDTQYF
TRBV12-5	TRBJ1-1	CASGQRGTMNTEAFF
TRBV20-1	TRBJ2-2	CSAIPLALNTGELFF
TRBV7-9	TRBJ1-1	CASSKGSDRVFTEAFF
TRBV9	TRBJ2-5	CASSVGVYAGGNQETQYF
TRBV7-8	TRBJ2-3	CASSLVGVSTDTQYF
TRBV9	TRBJ2-5	CASSPSTGYQETQYF
TRBV20-1	TRBJ2-1	CSARRDSSYYNEQFF
TRBV19	TRBJ1-3	CATLLSGMTGNTIYF
TRBV5-6	TRBJ1-2	CASSPGTGAIYGYTF
TRBV20-1	TRBJ2-5	CSARDGFQGVETQYF
TRBV3-1	TRBJ1-3	CASAGLVSGNTIYF
TRBV20-1	TRBJ1-5	CSARDHRGSEPQHF
TRBV5-1	TRBJ2-2	CASSPNSNTGELFF
TRBV7-7	TRBJ2-3	CASSLVGDRGSDTQYF
TRBV19	TRBJ2-1	CASSIGGISYNEQFF
TRBV6-5	TRBJ2-2	CASSYSRANTGELFF
TRBV20-1	TRBJ2-5	CSARDETGGPQETQYF
TRBV15	TRBJ2-1	CATSRSLVVQRGYEQFF
TRBV10-3	TRBJ1-3	CAIRRTAKGQGFGNTIYF
TRBV7-9	TRBJ2-5	CASRLGPRSGKETQYF
TRBV7-2	TRBJ1-5	CASSLGGGPNQPQHF
TRBV27	TRBJ2-1	CASSKIGEYNEQFF
TRBV9	TRBJ2-5	CASSVAGSGAQETQYF
TRBV7-9	TRBJ1-1	CASSWGQANTEAFF
TRBV6-1	TRBJ2-2	CASNRGNTGELFF
TRBV25-1	TRBJ2-3	CASSEWSTGGSTDTQYF
TRBV7-3	TRBJ2-1	CASSLSFGSYNEQFF
TRBV7-8	TRBJ2-5	CASSLVLNRKETQYF
TRBV27	TRBJ2-3	CASSLGDYLADTQYF
TRBV5-1	TRBJ2-7	CASSTVGLAGGPFYEQYF
TRBV27	TRBJ2-2	CASSGRTGGNTGELFF
TRBV15	TRBJ1-2	CATSRDGRPNYGYTF
TRBV5-1	TRBJ2-1	CASSLAARGAGGGSYNEQFF
TRBV24-1	TRBJ1-5	CATSDSDQPQHF
TRBV7-6	TRBJ2-1	CASSLGLVNEQFF
TRBV12-5	TRBJ2-5	CAQNRGAGETQYF
TRBV20-1	TRBJ1-1	CSARATGTRDTEAFF
TRBV12-3/TRBV12-4	TRBJ1-5	CASRHIQEAGPQHF
TRBV7-9	TRBJ2-2	CASSLVLAGNTGELFF
TRBV5-4	TRBJ1-3	CASSGGQGTGNTIYF
TRBV7-2	TRBJ2-3	CASSLDVKEDTQYF
TRBV28	TRBJ2-3	CASSSGGLAGVLDTQYF
TRBV12-3/TRBV12-4	TRBJ1-2	CASRTTGGFHYGYTF
TRBV7-2	TRBJ1-1	CASSSQQGAFAEAFF
TRBV5-1	TRBJ2-1	CASRNYNEQFF